These 19 T cell receptor beta chains share one sample of origin, sequenced in a study of blood T cell repertoires in COVID-19. TCRdb's copy holds only in-frame clones and misses some; the assay was immunoSEQ multiplex PCR. The repertoire holds over 100,000 clones, with around four fifths as singletons. The sequenced material came from peripheral blood. All receptors derive from a man in his 70s with acute or convalescent COVID-19.

V and J are TRBV28 and TRBJ2-7; D remains unclear. Germline V gene lookup returns CDR1 MDHEN and CDR2 SYDVKM. The CDR3 covers 14 residues. The V end was cut by 1 base, the J end by 5 bases, with 12 bases between. Here the CDR3 reads CASSLFGWAHEQYF. Here the CDR3 DNA reads TGTGCCAGCAGTTTATTTGGGTGGGCCCACGAGCAGTACTTC.

The chain links TRBV6-5 to TRBJ2-3, with 10 bases that match TRBD1. V was pared by 5 bases and J by 4 bases, with 3 bases of the junction left unmatched. Germline assignment: CDR1 MNHEY and CDR2 SVGAGI. CDR3 length: 14 amino acids. In nucleotides, the CDR3 is TGTGCCAGCAGTCAGGACAGGGGGTCAGATACGCAGTATTTT. Translated, it gives CASSQDRGSDTQYF.

This chain links TRBV30 with TRBJ1-2; 9 bases line up with TRBD1. Germline V lookup: CDR1 GTSNPN, CDR2 SVGIG (reference sequence). This CDR3 region has 12 residues. V was pared by 4 bases and J by 6 bases, with 3 bases of the junction left unmatched. This CDR3 is CAWITGGDGYTF. In DNA form, the CDR3 reads TGTGCCTGGATCACAGGGGGCGATGGCTACACCTTC.

The chain is built from TRBV21-1 and TRBJ2-7; the tabulated D call, TRBD1, remains unverified against the DNA. TRBV21-1 is labeled a pseudogene. This CDR3 has 13 amino acids. CDR3 nucleotides: TGTGCCAGCGGAGGACAGGCCCGCTACGAGCAGTACTTC. This translates into CASGGQARYEQYF.

This chain connects TRBV3-1 (or the pseudogene TRBV3-2) to TRBJ1-3; possible D gene TRBD1, 6 bases. The CDR3 spans 15 residues. Germline CDR1 reads LGHDT; CDR2 reads YNNKEL (reference sequence). Trimming took 2 bases from V and 4 from J, leaving 12 bases between them. The CDR3 DNA reads as TGTGCCAGCAGCCAAAGGGGGGGGGTCGGAAACACCATATATTTT. It is translated as CASSQRGGVGNTIYF.

The chain carries TRBV25-1 and TRBJ2-1; D is perhaps TRBD2 (6 bases). V lost 11 bases and J lost 9, with 14 bases in between. The germline gives CDR1 MGHDK, CDR2 SYGVNS. The CDR3 contains 11 residues. The CDR3 coding sequence is TGTGCCGGGGCGGGGCTCGGTGAGCAGTTCTTC. It yields the protein CAGAGLGEQFF.

This clone was seen only once. Here the CDR3 reads CASSVASGSTDTQYF. The DNA for the CDR3 is TGCGCCAGCAGTGTGGCTAGCGGGTCCACAGATACGCAGTATTTT. The gene calls are TRBV10-1 and TRBJ2-3, with 8 bases identical to TRBD2. In germline, CDR1 is WNHNN, CDR2 SYGVQD (reference sequence). The CDR3 totals 15 residues. The trim removed 4 bases at V and 2 bases at J, leaving 5 bases unmatched.

The chain is built from TRBV28 and TRBJ2-5; TRBD1 is a possible D gene (5 bases). The CDR3 consists of 13 residues. V lost 5 bases to trimming and J lost 5 bases, with 12 bases between them. CDR1 is MDHEN, CDR2 SYDVKM, per germline. CDR3 sequence (DNA): TGTGCCAGCAGTCGGACAAAACGGGAGACCCAGTACTTC. Its translation is CASSRTKRETQYF.

The chain employs TRBV2 and TRBJ2-2; D not resolved. Trimming removed 4 bases at V and 2 bases at J, with 5 bases between. Germline lookup yields CDR1 SNHLY and CDR2 FYNNEI. The CDR3 spans 13 residues. CDR3 residues: CASSVHNTGELFF. For the CDR3, the DNA is TGTGCCAGCAGTGTACATAACACCGGGGAGCTGTTTTTT.

V usage is TRBV19 and J usage is TRBJ2-7; 12 bases line up with TRBD2. The length of the CDR3 is 18 residues. J gave up 0 bases and V 4 bases, and 10 bases lay outside the gene matches. CDR1 LNHDA and CDR2 SQIVND come from the germline V gene (reference sequence). The CDR3 here is CASSKTSGGRKSSYEQYF. The CDR3 DNA follows: TGTGCCAGTAGTAAGACTAGCGGGGGCCGGAAGAGCTCCTACGAGCAGTACTTC.

This sequence joins TRBV6-5 and TRBJ2-3; no firm D call. The germline CDR1 and CDR2 sequences are MNHEY and SVGAGI. Trimming pared 5 bases from V and 2 bases from J, leaving 14 bases between. The CDR3 runs to 15 residues. The CDR3 DNA follows: TGTGCCAGCAGTCGAACACAGAAGACCACAGATACGCAGTATTTT. Protein: CASSRTQKTTDTQYF.

CDR3 in DNA: TGTGCCAGCAGCGTGGACACTACTGGCTACACCTTC. It translates to CASSVDTTGYTF. The chain is built from TRBV9 and TRBJ1-2, with TRBD1 as a possible D gene (5 bases). Germline CDR1 is SGDLS and CDR2 is YYNGEE. V was pared by 2 bases and J by 7 bases, with 9 bases between. The CDR3 consists of 12 residues. The complete variable domain, with remaining parts taken from reference TRBV9 and TRBJ1-2, reads DSGVTQTPKHLITATGQRVTLRCSPRSGDLSVYWYQQSLDQGLQFLIQYYNGEERAKGNILERFSAQQFPDLHSELNLSSLELGDSALYFCASSVDTTGYTFGSGTRLTVV.

J is TRBJ1-1 and V is TRBV28; 7 bases align to TRBD1. CDR1 is MDHEN and CDR2 is SYDVKM in the germline V gene. The length of the CDR3 is 15 residues. The J segment lost 1 base and the V segment lost 5 bases, leaving 7 bases of the junction unmatched. The CDR3 spells CASSAAGTENTEAFF. CDR3 bases: TGTGCCAGCAGTGCAGCCGGGACAGAGAACACTGAAGCTTTCTTT.

The chain recombines TRBV6-1 with TRBJ1-6, with no clear D. V was clipped by 1 base and J by 0 bases, with 7 bases between them. Germline assignment: CDR1 MNHNS and CDR2 SASEGT. This CDR3 spans 16 amino acids. The CDR3 sequence is CASSEVSRSYNSPLHF. CDR3 sequence (DNA): TGTGCCAGCAGTGAAGTGAGTCGCTCCTATAATTCACCCCTCCACTTT.

The rearrangement joins TRBV5-1 to TRBJ1-2; D ambiguous. The germline gives CDR1 SGHRS, CDR2 YFSETQ. Trimming shortened V by 2 bases and J by 4 bases, and 9 bases separated the two germline ends. The CDR3 totals 13 residues. The DNA for the CDR3 is TGCGCCAGCAGCTTTACCAGTTCCTATGGCTACACCTTC. This encodes CASSFTSSYGYTF.

This chain connects TRBV6-5 to TRBJ1-5, with D tentatively TRBD1 (6 bases). V was trimmed by 3 bases and J by 6 bases, leaving 15 bases between them. The germline CDR1 and CDR2 sequences are MNHEY and SVGAGI. This CDR3 region has 15 residues. The CDR3: CASSYSGTHGQPQHF. The CDR3 DNA reads as TGTGCCAGCAGTTATTCCGGGACACATGGTCAGCCCCAGCATTTT.

A single count supports this clone. This chain connects TRBV5-4 to TRBJ2-1; 7 nucleotides match TRBD2. The J segment lost 0 bases and the V segment lost 2 bases, leaving 5 bases of the junction unmatched. The CDR3 contains 16 residues. Germline CDR1 reads SGHNT; CDR2 reads YYREEE (reference sequence). As DNA, the CDR3 is TGTGCCAGCAGCTTTGGGGGAGGGTTCTCCTACAATGAGCAGTTCTTC. Translated, it gives CASSFGGGFSYNEQFF.

This clone was detected a few times. The chain recombines TRBV7-9 with TRBJ2-3; possibly TRBD1 for D (6 bases). The CDR3 has 14 residues. V was shortened by 3 bases and J by 3 bases, with 10 bases between the two germline ends. CDR1 and CDR2 from the germline V gene are SEHNR and FQNEAQ (reference sequence). CDR3 coding DNA: TGTGCCAGCAGCTTCGGACAGTTTACAGATACGCAGTATTTT. This sequence encodes CASSFGQFTDTQYF.

This sequence joins TRBV6-4 and TRBJ2-5; tentatively, D is TRBD2 (5 bases). Between the trimmed V and J ends, which lost 5 bases and 3 bases, there was a span of 16 bases. The CDR3 runs 15 residues. Germline V gene lookup returns CDR1 MRHNA and CDR2 SNTAGT. This CDR3 reads CASSPTGIPEETQYF. Written as DNA, the CDR3 is TGTGCCAGCAGTCCTACCGGGATCCCCGAAGAGACCCAGTACTTC.